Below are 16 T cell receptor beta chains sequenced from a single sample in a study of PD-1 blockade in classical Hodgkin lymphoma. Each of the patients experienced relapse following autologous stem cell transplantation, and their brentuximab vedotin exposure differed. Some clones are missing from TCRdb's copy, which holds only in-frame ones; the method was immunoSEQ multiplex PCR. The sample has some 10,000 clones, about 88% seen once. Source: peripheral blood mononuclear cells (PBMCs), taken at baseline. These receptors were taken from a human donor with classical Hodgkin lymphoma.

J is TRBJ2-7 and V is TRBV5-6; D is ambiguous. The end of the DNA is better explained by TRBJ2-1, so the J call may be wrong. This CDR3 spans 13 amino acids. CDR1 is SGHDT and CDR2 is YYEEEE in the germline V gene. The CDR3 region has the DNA TGTGCCAGCAGCTTCGACGGTCCTTCGGAGCAGTTCTTC. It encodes CASSFDGPSEQFF.

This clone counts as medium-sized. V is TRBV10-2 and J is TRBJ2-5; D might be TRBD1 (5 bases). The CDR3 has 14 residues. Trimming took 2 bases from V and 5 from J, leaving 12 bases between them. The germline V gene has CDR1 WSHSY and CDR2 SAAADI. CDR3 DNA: TGCGCCAGCAGTGAGATGACAGTCCGTGAGACCCAGTACTTC. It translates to CASSEMTVRETQYF.

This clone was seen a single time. The CDR3: CARSLDSGAYFTEAFF. CDR3 nucleotides: TGTGCCAGAAGCTTGGATTCGGGGGCATACTTCACTGAAGCTTTCTTT. The V and J genes are TRBV5-3 and TRBJ1-1; D is perhaps TRBD1 (6 bases). TRBV5-3 counts as an open reading frame of uncertain function. This CDR3 has 16 amino acids. Trimming stripped 0 bases from V and 4 bases from J, with 16 bases between.

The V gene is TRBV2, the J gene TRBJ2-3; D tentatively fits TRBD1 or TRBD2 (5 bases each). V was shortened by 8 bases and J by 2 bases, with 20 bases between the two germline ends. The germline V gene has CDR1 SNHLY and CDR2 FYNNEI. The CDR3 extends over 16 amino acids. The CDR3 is CASSSRDPRFTDTQYF. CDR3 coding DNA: TGTGCCAGCTCCTCTCGGGACCCTCGCTTCACAGATACGCAGTATTTT. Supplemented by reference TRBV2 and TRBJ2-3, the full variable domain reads EPEVTQTPSHQVTQMGQEVILRCVPISNHLYFYWYRQILGQKVEFLVSFYNNEISEKSEIFDDQFSVERPDGSNFTLKIRSTKLEDSAMYFCASSSRDPRFTDTQYFGPGTRLTVL.

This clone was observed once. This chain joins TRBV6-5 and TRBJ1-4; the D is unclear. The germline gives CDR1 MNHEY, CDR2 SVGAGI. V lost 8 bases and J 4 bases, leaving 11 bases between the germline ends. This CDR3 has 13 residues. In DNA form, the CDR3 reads TGTGCCAGCGGAGGATACTTTAATGAAAAACTGTTTTTT. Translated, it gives CASGGYFNEKLFF.

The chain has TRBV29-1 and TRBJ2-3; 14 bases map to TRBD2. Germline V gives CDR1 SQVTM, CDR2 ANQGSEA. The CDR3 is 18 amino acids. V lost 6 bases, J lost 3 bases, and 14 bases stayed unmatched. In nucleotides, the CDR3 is TGCAGCGTAGACACCGGGACTAGCGGGAGATTCTTGACAGATACGCAGTATTTT. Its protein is CSVDTGTSGRFLTDTQYF.

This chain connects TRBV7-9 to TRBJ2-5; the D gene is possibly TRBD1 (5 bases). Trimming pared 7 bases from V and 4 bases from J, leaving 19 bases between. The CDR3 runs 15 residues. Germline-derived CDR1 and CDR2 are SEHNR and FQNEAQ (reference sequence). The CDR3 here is CASKVPPGRGETQYF. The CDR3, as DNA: TGTGCCAGCAAGGTCCCACCAGGAAGGGGAGAGACCCAGTACTTC.

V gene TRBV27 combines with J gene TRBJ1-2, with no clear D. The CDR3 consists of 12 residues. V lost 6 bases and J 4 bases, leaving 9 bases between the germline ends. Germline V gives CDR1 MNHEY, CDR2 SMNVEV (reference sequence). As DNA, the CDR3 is TGTGCCAGCAGCTCCCTGGGCTATGGCTACACCTTC. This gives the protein CASSSLGYGYTF.

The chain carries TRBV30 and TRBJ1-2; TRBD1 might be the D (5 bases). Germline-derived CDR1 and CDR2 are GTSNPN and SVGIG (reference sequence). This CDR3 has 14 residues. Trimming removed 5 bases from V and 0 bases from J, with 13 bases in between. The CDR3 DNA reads TGTGCCTGGGTGGGACGACTAGCTAACTATGGCTACACCTTC. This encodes CAWVGRLANYGYTF.

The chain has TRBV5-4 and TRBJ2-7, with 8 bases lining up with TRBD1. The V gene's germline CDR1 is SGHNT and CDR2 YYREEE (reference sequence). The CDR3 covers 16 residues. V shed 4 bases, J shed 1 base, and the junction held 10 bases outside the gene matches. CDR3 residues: CASSPGRDRRSYEQYF. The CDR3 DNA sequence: TGTGCCAGCAGCCCGGGAAGGGACAGGCGGTCCTACGAGCAGTACTTC.

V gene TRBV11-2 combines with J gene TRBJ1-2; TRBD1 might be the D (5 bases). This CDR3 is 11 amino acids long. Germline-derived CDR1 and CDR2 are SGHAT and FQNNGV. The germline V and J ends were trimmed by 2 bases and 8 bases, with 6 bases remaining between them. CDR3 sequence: CASSLWDGYTF. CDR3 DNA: TGTGCCAGCAGCTTATGGGACGGCTACACCTTC. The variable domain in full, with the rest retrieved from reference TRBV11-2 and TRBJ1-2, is EAGVAQSPRYKIIEKRQSVAFWCNPISGHATLYWYQQILGQGPKLLIQFQNNGVVDDSQLPKDRFSAERLKGVDSTLKIQPAKLEDSAVYLCASSLWDGYTFGSGTRLTVV.

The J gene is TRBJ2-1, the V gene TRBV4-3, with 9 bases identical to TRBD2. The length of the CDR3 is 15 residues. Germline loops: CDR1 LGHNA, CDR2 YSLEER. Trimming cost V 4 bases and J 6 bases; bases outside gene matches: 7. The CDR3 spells CASSPRAGGPNEQFF. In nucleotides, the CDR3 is TGCGCCAGCAGCCCCCGGGCGGGGGGGCCCAATGAGCAGTTCTTC.

The CDR3 DNA follows: TGTGCCAGCAGCTGGACAGGGGGCGGCTATGGCTACACCTTC. Amino acid sequence: CASSWTGGGYGYTF. The chain carries TRBV5-4 and TRBJ1-2, with TRBD1 matching over 11 bases. Trimming took 3 bases from V and 4 from J; bases not matched to a gene: 2. Germline V lookup: CDR1 SGHNT, CDR2 YYREEE (reference sequence). This CDR3 contains 14 residues.

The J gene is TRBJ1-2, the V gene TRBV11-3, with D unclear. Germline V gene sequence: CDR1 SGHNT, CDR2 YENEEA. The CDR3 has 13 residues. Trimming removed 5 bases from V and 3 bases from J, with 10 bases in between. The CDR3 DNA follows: TGTGCCAGCAGCCGAACGAGAGACTATGGCTACACCTTC. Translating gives CASSRTRDYGYTF.

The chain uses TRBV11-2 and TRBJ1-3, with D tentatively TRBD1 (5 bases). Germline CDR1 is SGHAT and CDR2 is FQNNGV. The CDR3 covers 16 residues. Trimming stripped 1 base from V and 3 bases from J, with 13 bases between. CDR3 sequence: CASSLAGRAFGNTIYF. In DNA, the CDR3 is TGTGCCAGCAGCTTAGCAGGGAGAGCTTTTGGAAACACCATATATTTT.

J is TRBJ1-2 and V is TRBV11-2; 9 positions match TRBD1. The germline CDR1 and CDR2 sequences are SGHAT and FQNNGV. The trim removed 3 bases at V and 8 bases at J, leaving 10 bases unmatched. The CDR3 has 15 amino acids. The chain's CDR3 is CASSLGQGLESGYTF. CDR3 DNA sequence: TGTGCCAGCAGCTTGGGACAGGGCTTAGAGAGCGGCTACACCTTC.